This paragraph reports one TCR beta chain. Its antigen remains unidentified. Base qualities are not recorded, but no much larger clone differs from it by a single base. The donors were healthy, HIV-negative adults with no recently reported acute infections or vaccinations. All donors were Caucasian adults living in Nashville, Tennessee, USA. For unsorted samples, tens of millions of PBMCs were counted and genomic DNA was extracted with the QIAamp DNA Blood Mini kit. After blood collection by leukapheresis, PBMCs were isolated using Ficoll-Histopaque density gradient centrifugation and then cryopreserved in the vapor phase of liquid nitrogen. The data were obtained in a study of shared clonotypes between healthy human individuals (dated by TCRdb to about 2020). Regarding the study in general: Three men and two women, aged 18 to 49 years, made up the cohort. To estimate repertoire size and how much clonotype sharing occurs between individuals, the study deeply sequenced the blood TCR repertoires of about 5 healthy adults. To increase sequencing depth and limit assay-specific biases, different laboratories used diverse techniques to prepare libraries and sequence TCR repertoires. Between about 0.85 and 10 billion PBMCs per donor were obtained by leukapheresis. The paper's findings and limits, for the study overall: Sampling was restricted to blood, and TCR repertoires in tissues likely differ from the TCR repertoires found in blood. Pairwise subsampling indicated that sequencing depth was expected to affect the degree of clonotype sharing among donors. The genetic and exposure-history diversity represented was limited by the small number of donors.

Using the deep immunoSEQ assay, TCR CDR3 regions were amplified from genomic DNA by multiplex PCR. Extracted genomic DNA from each cell subset was distributed evenly across all wells of several immunoSEQ 96-well plates, and each plate was treated as a replicate. Each replicate PCR for unsorted PBMC received 250 to 300 ng genomic DNA, equal to tens of thousands of T cell genomes. Ten immunoSEQ deep assay plates were used to sequence the unsorted PBMC genomic DNA. Purified libraries were measured with a Qubit 3.0 fluorometer, size-checked on a Bioanalyzer 2100, and measured again with the KAPA Library Quantification kit. Every immunoSEQ 96-well plate was sequenced on a dedicated single-read 150-cycle Illumina NextSeq 550 flow cell. Per the original workflow: Because the immunoSEQ output held only junctional sequences and lacked quality scores, the filtering could not match the filtering applied to full-length reads. To assign V/J genes and CDR3, sequences were annotated against IMGT germline references using PyIR, a Python wrapper for IgBLAST v1.9. Reads were filtered out if the reads had weak V/J assignments (E-value above 1e-6), no CDR3, stop codons, out-of-frame junctions, or ambiguous translated residues. V3J clonotypes were defined as sequences sharing an identical inferred V gene, J gene, and CDR3 amino acid sequence. Percentage overlap between repertoires was computed as shared unique clonotypes divided by the size of the smaller repertoire. Repertoire richness was assessed with RTK rarefaction, the Chao1 estimator, and Recon v2.1 estimates of unobserved clonotypes. TCRdb obtained this table from immuneACCESS and retained in-frame rearrangements with V and J assigned. These tables miss some clones; where compared with another copy, unresolved V genes account for less than half of the shortfall, and the remainder is unexplained. From that table come the V and J calls and clone size; the DNA was used to work out D and trimming. Across this sample there are about 490,000 clones, with over 70% seen only once. The leading ten clones occupy 12% of the sample.

The germline V gene sets CDR1 to MNHNS and CDR2 to SASEGT. The CDR3 contains 14 residues, cysteine and phenylalanine counted. Just CDR3 DNA is preserved here, 42 bases in frame from base 1. The germline ends are 13 bases apart after V is trimmed by 4 bases and J by 4 bases. Sequenced input: PBMCs. The sequence links TRBV6-1 to TRBJ1-1; TRBD1 might be the D gene, on 5 matching bases. This clonotype was obtained from a woman between 40 and 50 years old in good health. Some clones in this sample may be carry-over from other donors' samples. The encoded CDR3 is CASSVRQGGTEAFF. The sequenced DNA: TGTGCCAGCAGTGTGAGGCAGGGCGGCACTGAAGCTTTCTTT.